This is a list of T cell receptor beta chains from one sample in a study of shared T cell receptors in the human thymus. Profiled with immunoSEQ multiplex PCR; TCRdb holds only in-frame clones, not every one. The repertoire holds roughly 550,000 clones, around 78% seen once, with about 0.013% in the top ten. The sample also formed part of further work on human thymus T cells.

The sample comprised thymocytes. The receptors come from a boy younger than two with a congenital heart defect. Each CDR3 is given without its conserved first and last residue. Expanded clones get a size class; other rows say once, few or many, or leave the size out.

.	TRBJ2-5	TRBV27	ASGGPGVGETQY
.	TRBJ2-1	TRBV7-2	ASSLVAGAYNEQF
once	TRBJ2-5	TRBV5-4	ASSLYSAGDQETQY
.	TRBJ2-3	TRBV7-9	ASRQGPTDTQY
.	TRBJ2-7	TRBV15	ATSRDNFRLADRYEQY
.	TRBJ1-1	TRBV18	ASSPPSWTEANTEAF
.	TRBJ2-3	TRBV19	ASSRLASTDTQY
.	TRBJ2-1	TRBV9	ASSVTDSSYNEQF
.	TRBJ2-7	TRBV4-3	ASSPSRDRASSYEQY
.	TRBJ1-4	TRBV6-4	ASRRTVGLF
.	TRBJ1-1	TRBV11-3	ASSRRGGQTEAF
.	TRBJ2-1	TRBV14	ASSQGLACNEQF
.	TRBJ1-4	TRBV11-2	ASSQTTAGASTNEKLF
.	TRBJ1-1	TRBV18	ASSRIQVNTEAF
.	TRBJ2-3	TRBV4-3	ASSQDPTGRVSTDTQY
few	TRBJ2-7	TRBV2	AQHVRLAGGSHEQY
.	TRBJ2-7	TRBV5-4	ASSPHSDPYEQY
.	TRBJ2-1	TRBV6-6	ASTYKTSGSYNEQF
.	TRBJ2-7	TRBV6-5	ASSPGTPSYEQY
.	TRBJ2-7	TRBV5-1	ASSLSGHEQY
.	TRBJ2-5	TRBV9	ASSVEEGSETQY
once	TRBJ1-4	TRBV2	ANRDRENEKLF
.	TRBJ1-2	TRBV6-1	ASSPLPSTGYT
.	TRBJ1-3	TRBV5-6	ASTARGHSGNTIY
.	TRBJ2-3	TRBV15	ATSRNRIHTDTQY
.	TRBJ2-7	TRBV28	ASSPPGQGAREQY
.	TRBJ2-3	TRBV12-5	ASDLPSSPSGDSTSTDTQY
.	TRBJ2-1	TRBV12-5	ASAQFRGAREQF
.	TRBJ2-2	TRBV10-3	AISESGRRDTGELF
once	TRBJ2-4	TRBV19	ASRSSQEGNIQY
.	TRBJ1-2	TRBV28	ASSSLPLGQGARYGYT
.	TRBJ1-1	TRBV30	AWGDTRDRDTNTEAF
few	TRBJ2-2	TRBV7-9	ASSFSLAPNTGELF
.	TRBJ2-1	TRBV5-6	ASSFGAGAYNEQF